This T cell receptor (beta chain) appears in the sequencing data of a study of regulatory T cells in long-lasting Graves disease. This CDR3 spans 13 amino acids. The V end lost 6 bases, the J end lost 1 base, and 7 bases lay between the germline ends. Germline CDR1 SNHLY, CDR2 FYNNEI. This clonotype was seen repeatedly, ten times or more. As for time point: newly diagnosed GD, antithyroid drugs for less than 3 months. PBMCs provided the RNA from which the TCR library was made. Relying on iRepertoire HTBI primers and Arm-PCR of CDR3 regions, the team built TCR beta libraries. TCRdb analysed the multiplex PCR reads with MiXCR anew, one entry per CDR3 protein. The sample consists of around 250,000 distinct CDR3 sequences, 20% of them appearing once.

The TCR was taken from a female donor with Graves disease. Sequencing used peripheral blood mononuclear cells (PBMCs), obtained at new diagnosis, from a patient treated with antithyroid drugs. The rearrangement joins TRBV2 to TRBJ2-1, with TRBD1 as a possible D gene (5 bases). The CDR3 DNA reads as TGTGCCAGCAGACAGGAGTCCTACAATGAGCAGTTCTTC. Translation gives CASRQESYNEQFF.